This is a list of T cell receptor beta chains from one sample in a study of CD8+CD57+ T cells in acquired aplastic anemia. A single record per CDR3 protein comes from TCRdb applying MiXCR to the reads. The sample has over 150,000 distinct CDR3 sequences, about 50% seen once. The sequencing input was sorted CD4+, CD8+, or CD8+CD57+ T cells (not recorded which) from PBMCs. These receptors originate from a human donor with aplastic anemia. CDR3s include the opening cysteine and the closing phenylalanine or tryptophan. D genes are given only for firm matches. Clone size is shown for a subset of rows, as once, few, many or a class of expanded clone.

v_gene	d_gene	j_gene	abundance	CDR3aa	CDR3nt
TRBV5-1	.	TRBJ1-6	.	CASSLGGDRNSPLHF	TGCGCCAGCAGCTTGGGCGGGGATCGTAATTCACCCCTCCACTTT
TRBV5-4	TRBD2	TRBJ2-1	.	CASSLRLAEGDEQFF	TGTGCCAGCAGCTTGAGACTAGCGGAGGGGGATGAGCAGTTCTTC
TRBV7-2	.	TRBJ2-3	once	CASSLKDTQYF	TGTGCCAGCAGCCTGAAAGATACGCAGTATTTT
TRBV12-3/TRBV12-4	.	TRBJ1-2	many	CASSLIANYGYTF	TGTGCCAGCAGTTTAATAGCTAACTATGGCTACACCTTC
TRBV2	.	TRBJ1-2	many	CASSGGVYGYTF	TGCGCCAGCAGTGGTGGTGTCTATGGCTACACCTTC
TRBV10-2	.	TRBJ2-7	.	CASKRANSYEQYF	TGCGCCAGCAAAAGGGCCAACTCCTACGAGCAGTACTTC
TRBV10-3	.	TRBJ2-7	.	CADAGAWVSYEQYF	TGTGCCGACGCTGGGGCGTGGGTTTCTTACGAGCAGTACTTC
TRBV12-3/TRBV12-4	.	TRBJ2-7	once	CASSLKSGYEQYF	TGTGCCAGCAGTCTTAAGTCCGGCTACGAGCAGTACTTC
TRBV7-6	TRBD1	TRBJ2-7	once	CASSSFHRGEGTEQYF	TGTGCCAGCAGCTCGTTCCACAGGGGCGAAGGGACCGAGCAGTACTTC
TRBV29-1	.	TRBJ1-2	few	CSVRVTTNGYTF	TGCAGCGTTAGGGTAACAACTAACGGCTACACCTTC
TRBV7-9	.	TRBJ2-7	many	CASSLGWDLHSYEQYF	TGTGCCAGCAGCTTAGGATGGGACTTGCACTCCTACGAGCAGTACTTC
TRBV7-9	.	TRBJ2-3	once	CASSVGAKDTQYF	TGTGCCAGCAGTGTGGGGGCGAAAGATACGCAGTATTTT
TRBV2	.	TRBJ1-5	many	CASSVSGVNQPQHF	TGTGCCAGCAGTGTCAGCGGGGTCAATCAGCCCCAGCATTTT
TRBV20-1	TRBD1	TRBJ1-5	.	CSAIDRAAGQPQHF	TGCAGTGCAATCGACAGGGCGGCGGGTCAGCCCCAGCATTTT
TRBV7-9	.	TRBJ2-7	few	CASVLGSSYEQYF	TGTGCCAGCGTGCTTGGGAGCTCCTACGAGCAGTACTTC
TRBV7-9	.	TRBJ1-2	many	CASSLSGGGGYTF	TGTGCCAGCAGCTTATCCGGGGGAGGTGGCTACACCTTC
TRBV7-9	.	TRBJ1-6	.	CASSVTFLSPLHF	TGTGCCAGCAGCGTGACCTTTCTATCACCCCTCCACTTT
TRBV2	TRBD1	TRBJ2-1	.	CASRHGTGSPVEQFF	TGTGCCAGCAGGCATGGGACAGGGTCTCCTGTTGAGCAGTTCTTC
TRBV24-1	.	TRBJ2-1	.	CATSALGGVSSYNEQFF	TGTGCCACCAGTGCCCTGGGCGGGGTAAGCTCCTACAATGAGCAGTTCTTC
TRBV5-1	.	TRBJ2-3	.	CASRRELSSGDTQYF	TGCGCCAGCAGACGGGAGTTGTCTTCGGGAGATACGCAGTATTTT
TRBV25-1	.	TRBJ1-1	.	CASRRGPVTEAFF	TGTGCCAGCAGGAGAGGGCCGGTCACTGAAGCTTTCTTT
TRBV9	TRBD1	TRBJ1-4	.	CASSTTGREKLFF	TGTGCCAGCAGCACGACAGGGCGTGAAAAACTGTTTTTT
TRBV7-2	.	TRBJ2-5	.	CASSSQRTVQETQYF	TGTGCCAGCAGCTCACAAAGGACAGTCCAAGAGACCCAGTACTTC
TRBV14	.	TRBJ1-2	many	CASSQDRRGTAGYTF	TGTGCCAGCAGCCAAGATCGGCGAGGGACCGCTGGCTACACCTTC
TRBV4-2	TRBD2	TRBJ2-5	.	CASSQERGLAGGQRETQYF	TGTGCCAGCAGCCAAGAGCGTGGACTAGCGGGGGGGCAGAGAGAGACCCAGTACTTC
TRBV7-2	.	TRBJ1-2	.	CASSLWLSEGGYTF	TGTGCCAGCAGCTTATGGTTGTCGGAGGGTGGCTACACCTTC
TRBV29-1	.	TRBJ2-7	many	CSVRDGAYEQYF	TGCAGCGTTCGCGACGGGGCCTACGAGCAGTACTTC
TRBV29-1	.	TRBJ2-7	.	CSVRRAGTYEQYF	TGCAGCGTCCGTAGGGCGGGAACCTACGAGCAGTACTTC
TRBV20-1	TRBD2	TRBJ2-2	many	CSARGPLAERGTTGELFF	TGCAGTGCTAGAGGGCCACTAGCGGAGCGGGGGACCACCGGGGAGCTGTTTTTT
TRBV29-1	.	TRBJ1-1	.	CSVHRGGDANTEAFF	TGCAGCGTTCATAGGGGAGGCGATGCAAACACTGAAGCTTTCTTT
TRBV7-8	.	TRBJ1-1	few	CASSIRLAGVVTEAFF	TGTGCCAGCAGCATCAGACTAGCGGGGGTTGTTACTGAAGCTTTCTTT
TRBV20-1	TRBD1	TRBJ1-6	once	CSARDRGQDNTLHF	TGCAGTGCTAGAGATAGAGGACAGGATAATACCCTCCACTTT
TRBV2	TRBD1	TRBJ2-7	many	CASSHFQGAPNSYEQYF	TGTGCCAGCAGTCACTTTCAGGGGGCCCCAAACTCCTACGAGCAGTACTTC
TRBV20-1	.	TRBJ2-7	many	CSARVGGPESSYEQYF	TGCAGTGCTAGAGTGGGGGGGCCAGAGAGCTCCTACGAGCAGTACTTC
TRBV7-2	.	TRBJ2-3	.	CASSIWPDTQCF	TGTGCCAGTAGTATATGGCCAGATACGCAGTGTTTT
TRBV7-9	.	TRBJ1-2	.	CASSLATTDNYGYTF	TGTGCCAGCAGCTTAGCGACGACAGACAACTATGGCTACACCTTC
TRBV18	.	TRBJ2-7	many	CASSPPSSYEQYF	TGTGCCAGCAGTCCGCCGTCCTCCTACGAGCAGTACTTC
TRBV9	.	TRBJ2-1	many	CASSVGTFLHEQFF	TGTGCCAGCAGCGTCGGGACATTCCTTCATGAGCAGTTCTTC
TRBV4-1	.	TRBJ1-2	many	CASSQDWTANYGYTF	TGCGCCAGCAGCCAAGACTGGACAGCAAACTATGGCTACACCTTC
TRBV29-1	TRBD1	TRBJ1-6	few	CSVRQGESPLHF	TGCAGCGTTCGGCAGGGGGAATCACCCCTCCACTTT
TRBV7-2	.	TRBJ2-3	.	CASSPDWGTDTQYF	TGTGCCAGCAGCCCGGACTGGGGCACAGATACGCAGTATTTT
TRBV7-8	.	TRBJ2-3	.	CASSLVGGGTDTQYF	TGTGCCAGCAGCTTAGTGGGGGGCGGCACAGATACGCAGTATTTT
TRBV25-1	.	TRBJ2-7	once	CASSESAADYEQYF	TGTGCCAGCAGTGAATCTGCGGCAGACTACGAGCAGTACTTC
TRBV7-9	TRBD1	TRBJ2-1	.	CASSHRGQYNEQFF	TGTGCCAGCAGCCACCGGGGACAGTACAATGAGCAGTTCTTC
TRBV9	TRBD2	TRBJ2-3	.	CASSASRWLAGTDTQYF	TGTGCCAGCAGCGCCTCTCGATGGCTAGCGGGGACAGATACGCAGTATTTT
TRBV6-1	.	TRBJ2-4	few	CASSEGGRKNIQYF	TGTGCCAGCAGTGAAGGGGGGCGTAAAAACATTCAGTACTTC
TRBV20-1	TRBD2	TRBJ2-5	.	CSASPGGETQYF	TGCAGTGCTAGCCCGGGAGGAGAGACCCAGTACTTC
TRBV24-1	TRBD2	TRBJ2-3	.	CATSVTSGRATDTQYF	TGTGCCACCAGTGTGACTAGCGGGAGGGCAACAGATACGCAGTATTTT
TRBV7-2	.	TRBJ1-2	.	CASSFLAVANYGYTF	TGTGCCAGCAGCTTCTTGGCCGTGGCTAACTATGGCTACACCTTC
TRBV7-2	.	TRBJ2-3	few	CASSFVPGGDTQYF	TGTGCCAGCAGCTTTGTCCCAGGCGGAGATACGCAGTATTTT
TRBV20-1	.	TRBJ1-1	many	CSANPRVVNTEAFF	TGCAGTGCCAATCCCCGGGTGGTGAACACTGAAGCTTTCTTT
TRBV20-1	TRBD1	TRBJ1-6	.	CSASGDRFPLHF	TGCAGTGCTAGCGGGGACAGGTTTCCCCTCCACTTT